A single sample gave rise to the 23 T cell receptor beta chains below, sequenced in a study of blood T cells in healthy people across ages. Primed by a sample-barcoded 5' primer and a J-beta primer mix, a second PCR proceeded for 7 to 11 cycles. TCRdb re-analysed the 5' RACE reads in MiXCR, keeping a single row per CDR3 protein. Counted here are about 680,000 distinct CDR3 sequences, around 49% occurring once; the ten biggest clones make up roughly 34%. The sample comprised blood. The receptors originated from a woman aged 55-69 years in good health.

This chain links TRBV28 with TRBJ2-5; 8 bases fit TRBD1. Trimming at V came to 7 bases and at J to 11 bases, leaving 15 bases not matched to a gene. Germline V CDR1 and CDR2: MDHEN, SYDVKM. CDR3 size: 14 residues. CDR3 sequence reads: CASKPGQAKVEQYF. In DNA, the CDR3 is TGTGCCAGCAAGCCGGGACAGGCTAAAGTGGAGCAGTACTTC.

The chain carries TRBV10-2 and TRBJ1-5; D possibly corresponds to TRBD1 (6 bases). V lost 7 bases to trimming and J lost 5 bases, with 9 bases between them. This CDR3 spans 12 amino acids. The germline V gene encodes CDR1 WSHSY and CDR2 SAAADI. For the CDR3, the DNA is TGCGCCAGCAACGGGGGCGATCAGCCCCAGCATTTT. This translates into CASNGGDQPQHF.

The chain couples TRBV12-3 or TRBV12-4 to TRBJ1-3, with D maybe TRBD1 (5 bases). The CDR3 runs to 17 residues. The V gene lost 3 bases and the J gene lost 4 bases, with 19 bases spanning the gap. The CDR3 is CASSLGLAGRRGNTIYF. CDR3 nucleotides: TGTGCCAGCAGTTTGGGGCTCGCAGGACGGAGAGGAAACACCATATATTTT.

The chain joins TRBV7-8 to TRBJ2-1; D tentatively reads TRBD1 or TRBD2 (6 bases each). The CDR3 covers 16 residues. V was trimmed by 7 bases and J by 0 bases, leaving 16 bases between them. CDR1 and CDR2 from the germline V gene are SGHVS and FQNEAQ. CDR3 region: CASKGREGGSYNEQFF. The CDR3, as DNA: TGTGCCAGCAAGGGGCGGGAAGGGGGCTCCTACAATGAGCAGTTCTTC.

The chain carries TRBV28 and TRBJ2-7, with 9 bases that match TRBD1. The CDR3 totals 15 residues. Germline CDR1 is MDHEN and CDR2 is SYDVKM. J was trimmed by 0 bases and V by 5 bases; bases with no gene match: 5. CDR3 sequence reads: CASSTPGQGSYEQYF. CDR3 DNA sequence: TGTGCCAGCAGTACTCCGGGACAGGGCTCCTACGAGCAGTACTTC. Full variable domain (outside the CDR3, taken from reference TRBV28 and TRBJ2-7): DVKVTQSSRYLVKRTGEKVFLECVQDMDHENMFWYRQDPGLGLRLIYFSYDVKMKEKGDIPEGYSVSREKKERFSLILESASTNQTSMYLCASSTPGQGSYEQYFGPGTRLTVT.

The genes are TRBV30 and TRBJ2-1; D may be TRBD1 or TRBD2 (5 bases each). CDR1 GTSNPN and CDR2 SVGIG come from the germline V gene (reference sequence). The CDR3 contains 12 residues. The germline V and J ends were trimmed by 8 bases and 4 bases, with 12 bases remaining between them. This CDR3 is CAGGNFYNEQFF. In nucleotides, the CDR3 is TGTGCCGGGGGAAACTTTTACAATGAGCAGTTCTTC.

The chain employs TRBV6-6 and TRBJ2-3; no clear D gene. V gave up 11 bases and J gave up 0 bases, with 12 bases separating them. This CDR3 comprises 13 residues. Germline V CDR1 and CDR2: MNHNY, SVGAGI (reference sequence). CDR3 nucleotides: TGTGCCGGCCGAGTCCTCAGCACAGATACGCAGTATTTT. Protein: CAGRVLSTDTQYF.

This sequence joins TRBV15 and TRBJ2-5; 10 nucleotides match TRBD2. The germline CDR1 and CDR2 sequences are LNHNV and YYDKDF (reference sequence). The V gene end was trimmed by 0 bases and the J gene end by 11 bases; junction bases not matched to a gene: 9. This CDR3 contains 15 residues. CDR3 bases: TGTGCCACCAGCAGAGATGGACTAGCGGCGCTTGAGCAGTACTTC. It translates to CATSRDGLAALEQYF. Full variable domain (missing parts from reference TRBV15 and TRBJ2-5): DAMVIQNPRYQVTQFGKPVTLSCSQTLNHNVMYWYQQKSSQAPKLLFHYYDKDFNNEADTPDNFQSRRPNTSFCFLDIRSPGLGDTAMYLCATSRDGLAALEQYFGPGTRLLVL.

The table lists this clonotype with a few counts. The chain recombines TRBV7-3 with TRBJ2-5; D is unclear. From germline, CDR1 is SGHTA and CDR2 FQGTGA. There are 14 residues in the CDR3. Trimming stripped 1 base from V and 4 bases from J, with 10 bases between. In nucleotides, the CDR3 is TGTGCCAGCAGCTTAATAGGTCCGGGAGAGACCCAGTACTTC. It codes for CASSLIGPGETQYF.

This chain joins TRBV20-1 and TRBJ2-7; TRBD1 is a possible D gene (5 bases). V lost 4 bases and J 9 bases, leaving 16 bases between the germline ends. The germline V gene encodes CDR1 DFQATT and CDR2 SNEGSKA (reference sequence). The CDR3 consists of 12 residues. For the CDR3, the DNA is TGCAGTGCTATAGGTTCGGCAGGGCGGCAGTACTTC. This codes for CSAIGSAGRQYF.

This clonotype has just a few counts. The genes are TRBV2 and TRBJ2-7; 9 bases agree with TRBD2. The CDR3 consists of 13 residues. The germline CDR1 and CDR2 sequences are SNHLY and FYNNEI. With V trimmed by 9 bases and J by 3 bases, 6 bases remained unmatched. The CDR3 nucleotides read TGTGCCAGTTGCTTGCGGGAGGGCTACGAGCAGTACTTC. Residues: CASCLREGYEQYF.

The rearrangement joins TRBV12-3 or TRBV12-4 to TRBJ2-1; 13 bases are a match to TRBD2. The CDR3 runs to 18 residues. With 1 base clipped from V and 4 bases from J, the junction kept 7 bases outside the gene matches. CDR3 in amino acids: CASSLGPLLAGGYNEQFF. CDR3 DNA sequence: TGTGCCAGCAGTTTAGGCCCACTACTAGCGGGAGGGTACAATGAGCAGTTCTTC.

The chain carries TRBV6-2 or TRBV6-3 and TRBJ2-6; D is perhaps TRBD1 or TRBD2 (5 bases each). This CDR3 contains 17 residues. Looked up from germline, CDR1 is MNHEY and CDR2 is SVGEGT. Trimming stripped 8 bases from V and 0 bases from J, with 17 bases between. CDR3 nucleotide sequence: TGTGCCAGCGGGTCTCGGGACGCCAACTCTGGGGCCAACGTCCTGACTTTC. The encoded protein is CASGSRDANSGANVLTF.

The CDR3 region is CSVSRNTGELFF. The CDR3 coding sequence is TGCAGCGTTAGCAGGAACACCGGGGAGCTGTTTTTT. The chain joins TRBV29-1 to TRBJ2-2; D is undetermined. The V end lost 5 bases, the J end lost 1 base, and 5 bases lay between the germline ends. CDR1 and CDR2 (germline): SQVTM, ANQGSEA. The CDR3 length is 12 residues.

The table lists this clonotype with a few counts. The chain carries TRBV5-5 and TRBJ2-7; no definite D call. Trimming shortened V by 0 bases and J by 2 bases, and 9 bases separated the two germline ends. The CDR3 covers 14 residues. Germline loops: CDR1 SGHKS, CDR2 YYEKEE (reference sequence). The DNA for the CDR3 is TGTGCCAGCAGCTTGGATGAGCTACCCTACGAGCAGTACTTC. Translating gives CASSLDELPYEQYF. The complete variable domain, with remaining parts taken from reference TRBV5-5 and TRBJ2-7, reads DAGVTQSPTHLIKTRGQQVTLRCSPISGHKSVSWYQQVLGQGPQFIFQYYEKEERGRGNFPDRFSARQFPNYSSELNVNALLLGDSALYLCASSLDELPYEQYFGPGTRLTVT.

The rearrangement links TRBV12-3 or TRBV12-4 to TRBJ2-1; 10 positions agree with TRBD2. Trimming cost V 6 bases and J 6 bases; bases outside gene matches: 5. The CDR3 sequence is 14 residues long. CDR3 coding DNA: TGTGCCAGCAGCGACCTAGCGGGAGCCAATGAGCAGTTCTTC. Encoded protein: CASSDLAGANEQFF.

This chain links TRBV4-1 with TRBJ1-1, with a possible D match to TRBD1 (5 bases). Trimming shortened V by 0 bases and J by 9 bases, and 11 bases separated the two germline ends. Per germline, CDR1 MGHRA and CDR2 YSYEKL. The CDR3 is 13 residues long. CDR3 amino acids: CASSQEWGRKAFF. For the CDR3, the DNA is TGCGCCAGCAGCCAAGAATGGGGCCGAAAAGCTTTCTTT.

This clonotype has just a few counts. The J gene is TRBJ2-7, the V gene TRBV7-9; 7 nucleotides match TRBD1. The CDR3 totals 13 residues. The junction had 6 bases not matched to a gene; V was cut back by 7 bases and J by 3 bases. Per germline, CDR1 SEHNR and CDR2 FQNEAQ (reference sequence). This CDR3 is CASKRGTDYEQYF. The DNA of the CDR3 is TGTGCCAGCAAGAGGGGGACAGACTACGAGCAGTACTTC.

This clonotype occurred a few times. J is TRBJ2-7 and V is TRBV7-2; 10 nucleotides agree with TRBD2. This CDR3 is 15 amino acids long. V lost 5 bases to trimming and J lost 2 bases; unmatched junction nucleotides: 6. Germline V gene lookup returns CDR1 SGHTA and CDR2 FQGNSA. CDR3 DNA sequence: TGTGCCAGCAGCCGCCTAGCGGGGGACCCCTACGAGCAGTACTTC. It specifies CASSRLAGDPYEQYF.

This clonotype turned up a few times. The genes are TRBV7-8 and TRBJ2-5, with a possible D match to TRBD1 (5 bases). V was clipped by 6 bases and J by 4 bases, with 12 bases between them. CDR3 length: 13 residues. CDR1 SGHVS and CDR2 FQNEAQ come from the germline V gene. CDR3 loop: CASRAGYSETQYF. The CDR3 DNA reads as TGTGCCAGCAGGGCAGGGTACTCAGAGACCCAGTACTTC.

This clonotype came up a few times. The genes are TRBV5-1 and TRBJ1-6, with D possibly matching TRBD1 (6 bases). Germline V gene lookup returns CDR1 SGHRS and CDR2 YFSETQ. Trimming left V 1 base short and J 9 bases short, with 20 bases between. CDR3 length equals 17 residues. CDR3 in amino acids: CASSLQVVGTTGSPLHF. The CDR3 DNA follows: TGCGCCAGCAGCTTGCAGGTGGTTGGGACAACTGGTTCACCCCTCCACTTT.

The chain carries TRBV5-1 and TRBJ2-7; D remains unclear. The length of the CDR3 is 16 residues. The V gene lost 4 bases and the J gene lost 0 bases, with 17 bases spanning the gap. The germline CDR1 and CDR2 sequences are SGHRS and YFSETQ. The CDR3, as DNA: TGCGCCAGCAGCCCGGGTCCTGTCCCAAGCTCCTACGAGCAGTACTTC. Translated: CASSPGPVPSSYEQYF.

The rearrangement joins TRBV30 to TRBJ1-6, with no clear D. CDR1 is GTSNPN, CDR2 SVGIG, per germline (reference sequence). This CDR3 is built from 13 residues. Trimming removed 5 bases from V and 10 bases from J, with 15 bases in between. The CDR3 is CAWVMDGRSPLHF. The CDR3 DNA reads as TGTGCCTGGGTCATGGATGGCCGATCACCCCTCCACTTT. Combining the CDR3 with reference TRBV30 and TRBJ1-6 gives the whole variable domain SQTIHQWPATLVQPVGSPLSLECTVEGTSNPNLYWYRQAAGRGLQLLFYSVGIGQISSEVPQNLSASRPQDRQFILSSKKLLLSDSGFYLCAWVMDGRSPLHFGNGTRLTVT.